This record concerns one T cell receptor beta chain sequence. The antigen is undetermined. Other DNA sequences of this sample code for an identical CDR3. The assay was immunoSEQ multiplex PCR, and TCRdb's table has in-frame clones only and misses some. The sample records more than 2 million clones, less than 95% being singletons. This entry belongs to a study of shared clonotypes between healthy human individuals. Study-level points and caveats: Rarefaction revealed incomplete sorted-subset sequencing despite large depth. Unshared clonotypes carried lower generation probabilities than those common to all four donors.

Germline V gives CDR1 SGDLS, CDR2 YYNGEE. The CDR3 length is 15 residues. Trimming took 2 bases from V and 0 from J, leaving 8 bases between them. Cells designated naive CD8 were CD45RO-negative and were positively selected for CCR7, with terminally differentiated effector memory CD45RA+ cells excluded. The chain links TRBV9 to TRBJ2-2; D perhaps matches TRBD1 (6 bases). The sequence was collected from a man aged 18 to 29 in good health. Material for sequencing was naive CD8+ T cells sorted from blood. DNA for the CDR3: TGTGCCAGCAGCGTCGAGGGGGCGAACACCGGGGAGCTGTTTTTT. Translated: CASSVEGANTGELFF. The full variable domain, with the rest looked up from reference TRBV9 and TRBJ2-2, is DSGVTQTPKHLITATGQRVTLRCSPRSGDLSVYWYQQSLDQGLQFLIQYYNGEERAKGNILERFSAQQFPDLHSELNLSSLELGDSALYFCASSVEGANTGELFFGEGSRLTVL.